This T cell receptor (beta chain) was recorded in a study of post-analysis software for immune sequencing data. Study-level information: Relapsing-remitting, secondary progressive and progressive-relapsing forms of multiple sclerosis all featured among disease courses. Study-level findings and limits: Relative to controls, patients with multiple sclerosis showed significantly lower normalized Chao1 diversity. Batch-matched samples strongly co-clustered by F measure. Elevated frequency relative to controls characterized several TRBV segments in patients, TRBV5-6, TRBV5-1 and TRBV20-1 among them.

Unique-molecular-identifier-tagged TCR beta cDNA libraries were used. From approximately 0.95 to 9.8 million T cells, 500,000 or so cDNA molecules were obtained. TCRdb re-derived calls from the PCR reads in MiXCR, one entry per CDR3 protein. This sample has 380,000 or so distinct CDR3 sequences, with roughly 35% found just once. In regard to this clonotype: The antigen is not known.

V gave up 2 bases and J gave up 3 bases; unmatched junction bases: 7. The CDR3 spans 16 residues. CDR1 is MNHEY and CDR2 is SVGEGT in the germline V gene. The chain employs TRBV6-2 or TRBV6-3 and TRBJ2-4; 7 bases are shared with TRBD2. The receptor was derived from a girl between 10 and 17 years old with multiple sclerosis. The sequenced sample consisted of blood. CDR3 nucleotides: TGTGCCAGCAGTTACGAGCGGAGGGAGGGCAAAAACATTCAGTACTTC. Amino acid sequence: CASSYERREGKNIQYF.